This is a list of T cell receptor beta chains from one sample in a study of CD8 T cells in Susac syndrome. TCRdb reprocessed the immunoSEQ multiplex PCR reads via MiXCR and lists one record per CDR3 protein. The sample carries fewer than 65,000 distinct CDR3 sequences, approximately 92% recorded once. Sequencing was done on a sample of CD8+ T cells from PBMCs. The receptor source for this set is a human donor in good health. Each CDR3 is given with its conserved first and last residue. D genes are given only for firm matches. Rows may omit the clone size; those that give it use once, few, many or a size class.

cdr3_nt: TGTGCCAGCAGATCCTGGGGGGAGACCCAGTACTTC
cdr3_aa: CASRSWGETQYF
v_call: TRBV25-1
clone_size: .
j_call: TRBJ2-5
d_call: .

cdr3_nt: TGTGCCAGCAGGTACGGTAGCCCGAACACTGAAGCTTTCTTT
cdr3_aa: CASRYGSPNTEAFF
v_call: TRBV6-1
clone_size: .
j_call: TRBJ1-1
d_call: .

cdr3_nt: TGTGCCAGCGGCGGGTACGAGCAGTACTTC
cdr3_aa: CASGGYEQYF
v_call: TRBV6-2/TRBV6-3
clone_size: .
j_call: TRBJ2-7
d_call: .

cdr3_nt: TGCGCCAGCAGCCAAGTCTTGCATTCGGATCAGCCCCAGCATTTT
cdr3_aa: CASSQVLHSDQPQHF
v_call: TRBV4-1
clone_size: .
j_call: TRBJ1-5
d_call: .

cdr3_nt: TGTGCCAGCAGACTACAGGGCAACTATGGCTACACCTTC
cdr3_aa: CASRLQGNYGYTF
v_call: TRBV27
clone_size: once
j_call: TRBJ1-2
d_call: .

cdr3_nt: TGTGCCAGCAGTGCCGGTCTAAACACCGGGGAGCTGTTTTTT
cdr3_aa: CASSAGLNTGELFF
v_call: TRBV2
clone_size: .
j_call: TRBJ2-2
d_call: .

cdr3_nt: TGTGCCAGCAGTTACGTCGGGAATGAGCAGTTCTTC
cdr3_aa: CASSYVGNEQFF
v_call: TRBV6-6
clone_size: .
j_call: TRBJ2-1
d_call: .

cdr3_nt: TGTGCCAGCAGTTTGGGCGCGGGGCAGCCCCAGCATTTT
cdr3_aa: CASSLGAGQPQHF
v_call: TRBV27
clone_size: .
j_call: TRBJ1-5
d_call: .

cdr3_nt: TGCGCCAGCAGCCCTGGGACAGGGCTAACCTACGAGCAGTACTTC
cdr3_aa: CASSPGTGLTYEQYF
v_call: TRBV4-3
clone_size: .
j_call: TRBJ2-7
d_call: TRBD1

cdr3_nt: TGTGCCGTCCAGGGGCGGGGGGCGGATACGCAGTATTTT
cdr3_aa: CAVQGRGADTQYF
v_call: TRBV19
clone_size: .
j_call: TRBJ2-3
d_call: TRBD2

cdr3_nt: TGCGCCAGCAGCCAAGCGCACAGACCCTTCTCTGGAAACACCATATATTTT
cdr3_aa: CASSQAHRPFSGNTIYF
v_call: TRBV4-3
clone_size: .
j_call: TRBJ1-3
d_call: .

cdr3_nt: TGTGCCAGCAGTGAACACAGGACTCCCTATAATTCACCCCTCCACTTT
cdr3_aa: CASSEHRTPYNSPLHF
v_call: TRBV2
clone_size: once
j_call: TRBJ1-6
d_call: .

cdr3_nt: TGCGCCAGCGGCCTAGGACTAGCGGGGCCCAACCAGCAGTTCTTC
cdr3_aa: CASGLGLAGPNQQFF
v_call: TRBV4-3
clone_size: .
j_call: TRBJ2-1
d_call: TRBD2

cdr3_nt: TGTGCCACCAGCAGTGAAAGACAGGCATATCAGCCCCAGCATTTT
cdr3_aa: CATSSERQAYQPQHF
v_call: TRBV15
clone_size: .
j_call: TRBJ1-5
d_call: .

cdr3_nt: TGTGCCAGCAATGGCCGGGACAGGGGGCACGAGCAGTACTTC
cdr3_aa: CASNGRDRGHEQYF
v_call: TRBV27
clone_size: .
j_call: TRBJ2-7
d_call: TRBD1

cdr3_nt: TGTGCCAGCAGTTACTTGATCGGACCCTCCTACGAGCAGTACTTC
cdr3_aa: CASSYLIGPSYEQYF
v_call: TRBV6-5
clone_size: .
j_call: TRBJ2-7
d_call: .

cdr3_nt: TGTGCCAGCAGTTTAACAGGGGTTCATCAGCCCCAGCATTTT
cdr3_aa: CASSLTGVHQPQHF
v_call: TRBV12-3/TRBV12-4
clone_size: .
j_call: TRBJ1-5
d_call: TRBD1

cdr3_nt: TGTGCCAGCAGCTTGGAATGGGATCCCACCGGGGATACGCAGTATTTT
cdr3_aa: CASSLEWDPTGDTQYF
v_call: TRBV5-4
clone_size: .
j_call: TRBJ2-3
d_call: .

cdr3_nt: TGTGCCAGCACCTCAACGCCGGGGAGTAACACTGAAGCTTTCTTT
cdr3_aa: CASTSTPGSNTEAFF
v_call: TRBV3-1
clone_size: .
j_call: TRBJ1-1
d_call: .

cdr3_nt: TGTGCCAGCAGTTACAGACAGGGGGCTTCATACTTCTACAATGAGCAGTTCTTC
cdr3_aa: CASSYRQGASYFYNEQFF
v_call: TRBV6-2/TRBV6-3
clone_size: .
j_call: TRBJ2-1
d_call: TRBD1

cdr3_nt: TGTGCCACCAGCCTAAGGGGGGGGGCGTACAATGAGCAGTTCTTC
cdr3_aa: CATSLRGGAYNEQFF
v_call: TRBV15
clone_size: .
j_call: TRBJ2-1
d_call: .

cdr3_nt: TGTGCCAGCAGCTTCGAGGCGAACACTGAAGCTTTCTTT
cdr3_aa: CASSFEANTEAFF
v_call: TRBV7-9
clone_size: .
j_call: TRBJ1-1
d_call: .

cdr3_nt: TGTGCCAGCAGTGCCGGGACAGGGGGCAATACTGAAGCTTTCTTT
cdr3_aa: CASSAGTGGNTEAFF
v_call: TRBV6-1
clone_size: .
j_call: TRBJ1-1
d_call: TRBD1

cdr3_nt: TGCGCCAGCAGCCCCGGGACGATGACCTACAATGAGCAGTTCTTC
cdr3_aa: CASSPGTMTYNEQFF
v_call: TRBV5-1
clone_size: once
j_call: TRBJ2-1
d_call: .

cdr3_nt: TGTGCCAGCAGCCCCCCGCTACTCTTC
cdr3_aa: CASSPPLLF
v_call: TRBV12-3/TRBV12-4
clone_size: .
j_call: TRBJ1-2
d_call: .

cdr3_nt: TGTGCCAGCAGCCCCCCGGGACTGGGTCTATCTTCGCAGTATTTT
cdr3_aa: CASSPPGLGLSSQYF
v_call: TRBV7-9
clone_size: once
j_call: TRBJ2-3
d_call: .

cdr3_nt: TGTGCCAGCAGTCCCGATCAATTGCCGGGACAGGGGGAGTTACTCCACTACAATGAGCAGTTCTTC
cdr3_aa: CASSPDQLPGQGELLHYNEQFF
v_call: TRBV28
clone_size: .
j_call: TRBJ2-1
d_call: TRBD1

cdr3_nt: TGTGCCATCAGACGGGGGGGCGACGCGAACACCGGGGAGCTGTTTTTT
cdr3_aa: CAIRRGGDANTGELFF
v_call: TRBV27
clone_size: .
j_call: TRBJ2-2
d_call: TRBD2

cdr3_nt: TGCAGTGCTAGAGACTTGCTAGTCCCAGATACGCAGTATTTT
cdr3_aa: CSARDLLVPDTQYF
v_call: TRBV20-1
clone_size: .
j_call: TRBJ2-3
d_call: .

cdr3_nt: TGTGCCAGCAGTGACCTTCTGCAGCCCCAGCATTTT
cdr3_aa: CASSDLLQPQHF
v_call: TRBV2
clone_size: few
j_call: TRBJ1-5
d_call: .

cdr3_nt: TGTGCCAGCAGCCTCGAGGGATATAATTCACCCCTCCACTTT
cdr3_aa: CASSLEGYNSPLHF
v_call: TRBV5-4
clone_size: .
j_call: TRBJ1-6
d_call: .

cdr3_nt: TGCAGTGCTAGAGACCTCAAACCAGGCGATGAGCAGTTCTTC
cdr3_aa: CSARDLKPGDEQFF
v_call: TRBV20-1
clone_size: .
j_call: TRBJ2-1
d_call: .

cdr3_nt: TGCAGTGCCCTTACAGGGACAGATACGCAGTATTTT
cdr3_aa: CSALTGTDTQYF
v_call: TRBV20-1
clone_size: .
j_call: TRBJ2-3
d_call: .

cdr3_nt: TGTGCCAGCAACACAGGGACAGGGGGCGTCTACGAGCAGTACTTC
cdr3_aa: CASNTGTGGVYEQYF
v_call: TRBV6-2/TRBV6-3
clone_size: .
j_call: TRBJ2-7
d_call: TRBD1

cdr3_nt: TGTGCCATCAGGCCCCGGCTTACAGATACGCAGTATTTT
cdr3_aa: CAIRPRLTDTQYF
v_call: TRBV10-3
clone_size: .
j_call: TRBJ2-3
d_call: .

cdr3_nt: TGTGCCAGCAGTTTATTTAGCGGGGGGGGCAATGAGCAGTTCTTC
cdr3_aa: CASSLFSGGGNEQFF
v_call: TRBV28
clone_size: once
j_call: TRBJ2-1
d_call: TRBD2

cdr3_nt: TGTGCCAGCACTCCTATTCGGGACAACTACGAGCAGTACTTC
cdr3_aa: CASTPIRDNYEQYF
v_call: TRBV28
clone_size: .
j_call: TRBJ2-7
d_call: .

cdr3_nt: TGTGCCAGCAGGCCTCCCGGGGCTTTTACTGAAGCTTTCTTT
cdr3_aa: CASRPPGAFTEAFF
v_call: TRBV12-3/TRBV12-4
clone_size: .
j_call: TRBJ1-1
d_call: .

cdr3_nt: TGCGCCAGCAGCCGAATTACAGGGGGCGCAGAGACCCAGTACTTC
cdr3_aa: CASSRITGGAETQYF
v_call: TRBV4-3
clone_size: few
j_call: TRBJ2-5
d_call: TRBD1

cdr3_nt: TGTGCCAGCAGTGAAGCTCCGGGACAGGTAACCTACGAGCAGTACTTC
cdr3_aa: CASSEAPGQVTYEQYF
v_call: TRBV6-1
clone_size: .
j_call: TRBJ2-7
d_call: TRBD1

cdr3_nt: TGTGCTAGTACTACCCATTCCGAGGGGCGGGCGACCGGGGAGCTGTTTTTT
cdr3_aa: CASTTHSEGRATGELFF
v_call: TRBV12-5
clone_size: .
j_call: TRBJ2-2
d_call: .

cdr3_nt: TGTGCCAGCAGCCGACATGTGACCGGGGAGCTGTTTTTT
cdr3_aa: CASSRHVTGELFF
v_call: TRBV6-5
clone_size: .
j_call: TRBJ2-2
d_call: .

cdr3_nt: TGTGCCAGCAGTTACCCCACCCAAGACGGCACAGATACGCAGTATTTT
cdr3_aa: CASSYPTQDGTDTQYF
v_call: TRBV6-6
clone_size: .
j_call: TRBJ2-3
d_call: .

cdr3_nt: TGTGCCAGCAGCTTAGGAGGGTTGAGTGGCTACACCTTC
cdr3_aa: CASSLGGLSGYTF
v_call: TRBV7-2
clone_size: .
j_call: TRBJ1-2
d_call: .

cdr3_nt: TGTGCCAGCAGTGCGGGGGATCGTACAACTAATGAAAAACTGTTTTTT
cdr3_aa: CASSAGDRTTNEKLFF
v_call: TRBV6-1
clone_size: .
j_call: TRBJ1-4
d_call: .

cdr3_nt: TGTGCCAGCAGCTTGGTCGGACAGCTTCAAGAGACCCAGTACTTC
cdr3_aa: CASSLVGQLQETQYF
v_call: TRBV5-6
clone_size: .
j_call: TRBJ2-5
d_call: .

cdr3_nt: TGTGCCAGCAGTTACGGTAGCGCAGATACGCAGTATTTT
cdr3_aa: CASSYGSADTQYF
v_call: TRBV6-5
clone_size: .
j_call: TRBJ2-3
d_call: .

cdr3_nt: TGTGCCAGCAGTTACCCGACCTCCTTCAACACTGAAGCTTTCTTT
cdr3_aa: CASSYPTSFNTEAFF
v_call: TRBV6-2/TRBV6-3
clone_size: .
j_call: TRBJ1-1
d_call: .

cdr3_nt: TGTGCCAGCAGCTCCCTAGGGAGCACAGATACGCAGTATTTT
cdr3_aa: CASSSLGSTDTQYF
v_call: TRBV7-3
clone_size: .
j_call: TRBJ2-3
d_call: .